This TCR beta chain was recorded in a study of patients and donors after allogeneic stem cell transplantation. Each CDR3 protein is one row after TCRdb ran MiXCR on the RT-PCR reads. The sample lists some 200,000 distinct CDR3 sequences; less than 45% were seen once. The V segment lost 6 bases and the J segment 7 bases; nucleotides outside the gene matches: 11. This CDR3 is 15 amino acids long. Germline assignment: CDR1 LNHDA and CDR2 SQIVND (reference sequence). The TCR originated in a human donor who was either an allogeneic HSCT recipient or a stem cell or donor lymphocyte infusion donor (not recorded which). It is not recorded whose cells these are; they may come from a transplant donor. Sequenced material: blood, either unsorted or a sorted T cell fraction (not recorded which). V and J are TRBV19 and TRBJ2-2; 7 bases are shared with TRBD2. Here the CDR3 DNA reads TGTGCCAGTAGATGGAATGCGGGAGTTGTCGGGGAGCTGTTTTTT. It encodes CASRWNAGVVGELFF.